Described below is a single T cell receptor (beta chain) sequence and its context. Germline CDR1 LGHNT, CDR2 FRNRAP. V gave up 5 bases and J gave up 0 bases; unmatched junction bases: 26. The CDR3 has 22 amino acids. Profiling relied on immunoSEQ multiplex PCR, and the TCRdb table lists in-frame clones only, not all of them. Among approximately 2,500 clones listed, approximately 30% were seen once. The sample comes from a study of graft-versus-host responses after intestinal transplantation. The chain is built from TRBV12-5 and TRBJ1-2, with 8 positions matching TRBD1. Sample: alloreactive CD4+ T cells from a mixed lymphocyte reaction culture, taken before transplantation. Subset indicated: CFSE-low proliferating T cells sorted from approximately 6-day pre-transplant mixed lymphocyte reaction (GvH or HvG direction). The clonotype was recovered from a human patient who was an organ donor for intestinal transplantation. In DNA, the CDR3 is TGTGCTAGTGGTCTTAATTTAAAAACAGGGGGAACTCGGGGGCTCTCTAACTATGGCTACACCTTC. Its protein is CASGLNLKTGGTRGLSNYGYTF.